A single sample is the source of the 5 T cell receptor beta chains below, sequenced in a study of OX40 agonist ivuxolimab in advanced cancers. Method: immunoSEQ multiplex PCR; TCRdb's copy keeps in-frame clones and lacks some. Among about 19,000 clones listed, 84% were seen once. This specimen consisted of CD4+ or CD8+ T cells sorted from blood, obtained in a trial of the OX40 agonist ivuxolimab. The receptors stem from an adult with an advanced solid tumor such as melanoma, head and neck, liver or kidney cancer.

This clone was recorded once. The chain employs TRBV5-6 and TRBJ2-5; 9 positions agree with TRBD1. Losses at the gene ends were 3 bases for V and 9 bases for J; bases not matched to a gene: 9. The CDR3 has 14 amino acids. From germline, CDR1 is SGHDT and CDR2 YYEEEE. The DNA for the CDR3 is TGTGCCAGCAGCTCCGACGGGACAGGGATTTCCCAGTACTTC. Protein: CASSSDGTGISQYF.

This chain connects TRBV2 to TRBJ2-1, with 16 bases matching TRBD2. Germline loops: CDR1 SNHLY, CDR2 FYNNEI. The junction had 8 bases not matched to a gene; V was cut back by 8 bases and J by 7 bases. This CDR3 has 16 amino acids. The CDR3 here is CASPRGGLAGGNEQFF. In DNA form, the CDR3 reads TGTGCCAGCCCTAGGGGGGGACTAGCGGGAGGGAATGAGCAGTTCTTC.

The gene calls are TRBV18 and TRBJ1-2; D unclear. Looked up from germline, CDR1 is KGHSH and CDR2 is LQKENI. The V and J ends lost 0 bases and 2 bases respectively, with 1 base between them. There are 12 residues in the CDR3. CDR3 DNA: TGTGCCAGCTCACCACCGAACTATGGCTACACCTTC. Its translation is CASSPPNYGYTF. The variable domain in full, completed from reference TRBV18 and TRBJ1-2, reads NAGVMQNPRHLVRRRGQEARLRCSPMKGHSHVYWYRQLPEEGLKFMVYLQKENIIDESGMPKERFSAEFPKEGPSILRIQQVVRGDSAAYFCASSPPNYGYTFGSGTRLTVV.

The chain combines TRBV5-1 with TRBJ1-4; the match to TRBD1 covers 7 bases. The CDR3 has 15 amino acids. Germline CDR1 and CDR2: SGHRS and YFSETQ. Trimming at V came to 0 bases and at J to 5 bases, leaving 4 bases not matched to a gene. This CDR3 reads CASSLEGTVNEKLFF. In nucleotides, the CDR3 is TGCGCCAGCAGCTTGGAAGGGACAGTCAATGAAAAACTGTTTTTT.

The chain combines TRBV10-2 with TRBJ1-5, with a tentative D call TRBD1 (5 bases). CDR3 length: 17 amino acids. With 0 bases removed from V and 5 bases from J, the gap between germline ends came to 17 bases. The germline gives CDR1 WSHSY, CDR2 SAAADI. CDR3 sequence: CASSESTGTNSYQPQHF. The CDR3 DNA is TGCGCCAGCAGTGAGTCGACGGGGACGAATTCTTATCAGCCCCAGCATTTT.